The 15 T cell receptor beta chains below come from one sample, sequenced in a study of cytomegalovirus exposure and HLA in healthy donors. The repertoire was sequenced with immunoSEQ multiplex PCR; TCRdb's copy has only in-frame clones and lacks some. This table has approximately 70,000 clones, 94% appearing once. The sample comprised PBMCs. These receptors were collected from a woman in her late teens or twenties in good health and CMV-seropositive.

This chain uses TRBV19 with TRBJ1-5; TRBD1 matches at 9 bases. The germline gives CDR1 LNHDA, CDR2 SQIVND (reference sequence). Losses at the gene ends were 2 bases for V and 4 bases for J; bases not matched to a gene: 9. This CDR3 comprises 17 residues. This chain's CDR3 is CASSIMRGTGQNQPQHF. As DNA, the CDR3 is TGTGCCAGTAGTATAATGCGTGGGACAGGGCAGAATCAGCCCCAGCATTTT.

This chain uses TRBV5-8 with TRBJ2-1; 8 bases match TRBD2. This CDR3 has 15 amino acids. The junction had 10 bases not matched to a gene; V was cut back by 6 bases and J by 5 bases. CDR1 and CDR2 from the germline V gene are SGHTS and YDEGEE. DNA for the CDR3: TGTGCCAGCACCGCACCGGGACTAGGCCACAATGAGCAGTTCTTC. The encoded protein is CASTAPGLGHNEQFF.

This clone is deemed medium-sized. The chain employs TRBV4-1 and TRBJ1-6, with TRBD1 identical over 7 bases. Germline V gene sequence: CDR1 MGHRA, CDR2 YSYEKL. Unmatched junction bases numbered 4, after V lost 4 bases and J lost 7 bases. CDR3 length equals 14 residues. The CDR3 protein is CASSPTRGNSPLHF. The DNA for the CDR3 is TGCGCCAGCAGCCCGACCAGGGGGAATTCACCCCTCCACTTT.

The chain uses TRBV4-3 and TRBJ1-1, with TRBD1 matching 7 bases. The germline gives CDR1 LGHNA, CDR2 YSLEER. There are 17 residues in the CDR3. V trimming: 0 bases; J trimming: 2 bases; junction bases outside the gene matches: 9. CDR3 protein: CASSQDLGQYGNTEAFF. The CDR3 DNA sequence: TGCGCCAGCAGCCAAGATCTGGGACAGTACGGAAACACTGAAGCTTTCTTT.

Worth noting for this clone: Other DNA sequences within the sample encode an identical CDR3. The rearrangement uses TRBV7-2 and TRBJ1-1; D gene ambiguous. Germline CDR1 is SGHTA and CDR2 is FQGNSA. CDR3 size: 13 residues. The V gene lost 5 bases and the J gene lost 0 bases, with 7 bases spanning the gap. CDR3 DNA: TGTGCCAGCAGCCCCTACTTGAACACTGAAGCTTTCTTT. It is translated as CASSPYLNTEAFF.

For the CDR3, the DNA is TGTGCCAGCAGCTTCCCGGGGGATACGCAGTATTTT. Protein sequence: CASSFPGDTQYF. V and J are TRBV7-9 and TRBJ2-3; D perhaps matches TRBD2 (5 bases). V lost 3 bases and J 6 bases, leaving 7 bases between the germline ends. The CDR3 consists of 12 residues. Germline-derived CDR1 and CDR2 are SEHNR and FQNEAQ (reference sequence). Full variable domain (missing parts from reference TRBV7-9 and TRBJ2-3): DTGVSQNPRHKITKRGQNVTFRCDPISEHNRLYWYRQTLGQGPEFLTYFQNEAQLEKSRLLSDRFSAERPKGSFSTLEIQRTEQGDSAMYLCASSFPGDTQYFGPGTRLTVL.

The chain links TRBV10-3 to TRBJ1-1, with D tentatively TRBD1 (6 bases). CDR1 is ENHRY and CDR2 is SYGVKD in the germline V gene. The ends were cut back, 4 bases at V and 1 base at J, with 10 bases in the middle. There are 14 residues in the CDR3. This chain's CDR3 is CAISGTETNTEAFF. In DNA, the CDR3 is TGTGCCATCAGTGGGACAGAAACGAACACTGAAGCTTTCTTT.

This sequence joins TRBV19 and TRBJ2-1; maybe TRBD2 (6 bases). V lost 2 bases and J 0 bases, leaving 8 bases between the germline ends. Germline V CDR1 and CDR2: LNHDA, SQIVND (reference sequence). This CDR3 region has 15 residues. CDR3 nucleotides: TGTGCCAGTAGTATACCCGGGAGCTCCTACAATGAGCAGTTCTTC. Its translation: CASSIPGSSYNEQFF.

The chain recombines TRBV28 with TRBJ1-2; 7 bases match TRBD1. Per germline, CDR1 MDHEN and CDR2 SYDVKM. The CDR3 loop spans 14 amino acids. Trimming at V came to 8 bases and at J to 6 bases, leaving 12 bases not matched to a gene. Here the CDR3 reads CASGGPRGQDGYTF. CDR3 bases: TGTGCCAGCGGAGGACCTAGGGGGCAGGATGGCTACACCTTC.

The rearrangement links TRBV7-9 to TRBJ1-1; 8 bases map to TRBD1. The CDR3 runs to 14 residues. Germline V gene data show CDR1 as SEHNR and CDR2 as FQNEAQ (reference sequence). Trimming cost V 5 bases and J 2 bases; bases outside gene matches: 4. This CDR3 is CASSPGQGNTEAFF. The DNA of the CDR3 is TGTGCCAGCAGCCCAGGACAGGGTAACACTGAAGCTTTCTTT.

In its sample, this clone was seen once. V usage is TRBV18 and J usage is TRBJ2-5; 9 bases agree with TRBD1. Germline CDR1 is KGHSH and CDR2 is LQKENI. This CDR3 has 14 residues. Trimming removed 1 base from V and 4 bases from J; junction bases left unmatched: 1. CDR3 in amino acids: CASSPQQGAETQYF. CDR3 sequence (DNA): TGTGCCAGCTCACCACAACAGGGGGCAGAGACCCAGTACTTC. Based on the CDR3 plus reference TRBV18 and TRBJ2-5, the full variable domain is NAGVMQNPRHLVRRRGQEARLRCSPMKGHSHVYWYRQLPEEGLKFMVYLQKENIIDESGMPKERFSAEFPKEGPSILRIQQVVRGDSAAYFCASSPQQGAETQYFGPGTRLLVL.

This chain joins TRBV4-1 and TRBJ2-5; 13 bases match TRBD2. V lost 4 bases to trimming and J lost 4 bases; unmatched junction nucleotides: 6. This CDR3 contains 16 residues. Germline-derived CDR1 and CDR2 are MGHRA and YSYEKL. The CDR3 loop reads CASSRGTSGVSETQYF. DNA for the CDR3: TGCGCCAGCAGCCGAGGGACTAGCGGGGTGTCAGAGACCCAGTACTTC.

The chain employs TRBV5-4 and TRBJ1-1; D is ambiguous. The CDR3 has 13 amino acids. The germline CDR1 and CDR2 sequences are SGHNT and YYREEE (reference sequence). V lost 0 bases, J lost 2 bases, and 5 bases lay in between. Here the CDR3 DNA reads TGTGCCAGCAGCTTGGGACACAACACTGAAGCTTTCTTT. This encodes CASSLGHNTEAFF.

This chain connects TRBV18 to TRBJ2-5, with a possible D match to TRBD2 (6 bases). The CDR3 runs 15 residues. The V gene's germline CDR1 is KGHSH and CDR2 LQKENI. The V end was cut by 2 bases, the J end by 2 bases, with 12 bases between. In DNA, the CDR3 is TGTGCCAGCTCACCAGGGGGGTTTAAGCAAGAGACCCAGTACTTC. Its protein is CASSPGGFKQETQYF.

The chain employs TRBV4-2 and TRBJ1-6; possible D gene TRBD1, 6 bases. The germline V and J ends were trimmed by 0 bases and 9 bases, with 15 bases remaining between them. The CDR3 is 16 residues long. Per germline, CDR1 LGHNA and CDR2 YNFKEQ. CDR3 nucleotide sequence: TGTGCCAGCAGCCAAGATGTTACAGGGTCGATTTCACCCCTCCACTTT. As protein: CASSQDVTGSISPLHF.